These T cell receptor beta chains were read from a single sample in a study of CD8+ T cells in alopecia areata. TCRdb's copy holds only in-frame clones and misses some; the assay was immunoSEQ multiplex PCR. The repertoire holds hundreds of thousands of clones, with about 68% as singletons. The source material was CD4+ T cells sorted from blood, sampled at week 0. The receptors here all came from a human donor with alopecia areata. Both conserved end residues are part of each CDR3. D genes are given only for firm matches. Size is omitted from some rows. Given values are once, few, many or a class for expanded clones.

clone size	V gene	D gene	J gene	CDR3 DNA	CDR3 protein
few	TRBV7-9	NA	TRBJ1-2	TGTGCCAGCAGCTTGGGGCTTTCAAACTATGGCTACACCTTC	CASSLGLSNYGYTF
NA	TRBV7-3	NA	TRBJ1-6	TGTGCCAGCAGCCTCGGGGGATACGGTTCACCCCTCCACTTT	CASSLGGYGSPLHF
NA	TRBV29-1	NA	TRBJ2-7	TGCAGCGTTGCTGGGCGCCCACAGGAGCAGTACTTC	CSVAGRPQEQYF
NA	TRBV2	NA	TRBJ1-5	TGTGCCAGCAGTGACAAGCATTTT	CASSDKHF
few	TRBV7-2	NA	TRBJ2-2	TGTGCCAGCAGCTTGGAGAGACGGGCCGGGGAGCTGTTTTTT	CASSLERRAGELFF
NA	TRBV7-2	NA	TRBJ2-5	TGTGCCAGCAGCCGAGAACTCCAAGAGACCCAGTACTTC	CASSRELQETQYF
few	TRBV30	TRBD1	TRBJ1-5	TGTGCCTGGGCCCCCGGGACAGGGAATCAGCCCCAGCATTTT	CAWAPGTGNQPQHF
NA	TRBV30	TRBD1	TRBJ2-2	TGTGCCTGGAAAAGGACAGGGGGTATCACCGGGGAGCTGTTTTTT	CAWKRTGGITGELFF
NA	TRBV5-1	NA	TRBJ2-3	TGCGCCAGCAGTTATACCACAGATACGCAGTATTTT	CASSYTTDTQYF
once	TRBV2	TRBD1	TRBJ1-6	TGTGCCAGCAGTGAAGGGGGGACAGCCAGCTCCTATAATTCACCCCTCCACTTT	CASSEGGTASSYNSPLHF
NA	TRBV25-1	NA	TRBJ2-7	TGTGCCAGCAGTTCCGTGAGGGGGGCCTACGAGCAGTACTTC	CASSSVRGAYEQYF
NA	TRBV7-2	NA	TRBJ2-3	TGTGCCAGCAGCCTACCAAAGCGGACCACAGATACGCAGTATTTT	CASSLPKRTTDTQYF
NA	TRBV5-5	TRBD1	TRBJ2-7	TGTGCCAGCAGTCTGGACAGGGGAGTTTCCTACGAGCAGTACTTC	CASSLDRGVSYEQYF
NA	TRBV6-5	TRBD1	TRBJ1-5	TGTGCCAGCAGTCGACAGGGAAATCAGCCCCAGCATTTT	CASSRQGNQPQHF
few	TRBV7-2	TRBD1	TRBJ2-2	TGTGCCAGCCACGCAGGGGGATGGGACACCGGGGAGCTGTTTTTT	CASHAGGWDTGELFF
NA	TRBV6-6	NA	TRBJ2-5	TGTGCCAGCAAATGGGGGGAGACCCAGTACTTC	CASKWGETQYF
NA	TRBV25-1	TRBD1	TRBJ2-1	TGTGCCAGCAGTGATGATGTACAGGGGGCATCCTACAATGAGCAGTTCTTC	CASSDDVQGASYNEQFF
few	TRBV29-1	NA	TRBJ2-7	TGCAGCGTTTGGGGTTTTAGCTCCTACGAGCAGTACTTC	CSVWGFSSYEQYF
NA	TRBV30	NA	TRBJ1-1	TGTGCCTGGAGGTTGAACACTGAAGCTTTCTTT	CAWRLNTEAFF
few	TRBV29-1	NA	TRBJ2-2	TGCAGCGTTGAAAGCCCCAGGGGCACCGGGGAGCTGTTTTTT	CSVESPRGTGELFF
NA	TRBV5-1	NA	TRBJ2-5	TGCGCCAGCAGCTTGGCCTGGCAGATTCAAGAGACCCAGTACTTC	CASSLAWQIQETQYF
NA	TRBV7-7	TRBD2	TRBJ2-5	TGTGCTAGCAGCCAAACACGGGAGGCAGGGACCCAGTACTTC	CASSQTREAGTQYF
NA	TRBV29-1	TRBD1	TRBJ2-3	TGCAGCGTACCCGGGACAGGGCCAGATACGCAGTATTTT	CSVPGTGPDTQYF
NA	TRBV19	NA	TRBJ1-5	TGTGCCAGTAGTATAGGACGGCGGGGTACCGATCAGCCCCAGCATTTT	CASSIGRRGTDQPQHF
NA	TRBV7-9	NA	TRBJ2-4	TGTGCCGTTGAGGAAAACATTCAGTACTTC	CAVEENIQYF
NA	TRBV5-1	TRBD1	TRBJ2-2	TGCGCCAGCAGCTCCCTCTCAGCGGGGACAGGGCCGAACACCGGGGAGCTGTTTTTT	CASSSLSAGTGPNTGELFF
NA	TRBV7-2	TRBD2	TRBJ2-5	TGTGCCAGCAGCCCCCCGGGGGGAGAGACCCAGTACTTC	CASSPPGGETQYF
NA	TRBV30	NA	TRBJ2-2	TGTGCCTGGACCCTAGGGACGGACCTGAACACCGGGGAGCTGTTTTTT	CAWTLGTDLNTGELFF
NA	TRBV27	TRBD1	TRBJ1-6	TGTGCCAGCAGTCAAAAGACAGGGTATAATTCACCCCTCCACTTT	CASSQKTGYNSPLHF
once	TRBV7-9	NA	TRBJ1-2	TGTGCCAGCAGCCTCGTCGGGCGGAACTATGGCTACACCTTC	CASSLVGRNYGYTF
few	TRBV30	TRBD2	TRBJ2-1	TGTGCCTGCCGACTAGCGGGGAACCCCAATGAGCAGTTCTTC	CACRLAGNPNEQFF
NA	TRBV7-6	TRBD1	TRBJ1-2	TGTGCCAGCAGCCCGACAGGGGTGAGGGGTAACTATGGCTACACCTTC	CASSPTGVRGNYGYTF
NA	TRBV15	NA	TRBJ2-7	TGTGCCACCAGCAGAGATAGGCGCGAGCAGTACTTC	CATSRDRREQYF
once	TRBV5-4	NA	TRBJ1-2	TGTGCCAGCACCCCCAGGGAGGGCGGCTACACCTTC	CASTPREGGYTF
NA	TRBV11-2	NA	TRBJ2-7	TGTGCCAGCAGCTCCTCCTACGAGCAGTACTTC	CASSSSYEQYF
NA	TRBV5-1	TRBD2	TRBJ2-3	TGCGCCAGCAGCAAAGGGACTACGGGGACCACAGATACGCAGTATTTT	CASSKGTTGTTDTQYF
NA	TRBV7-9	NA	TRBJ1-5	TGTGCCAGCAGCCCGTTGCGGGGCAATCAGCCCCAGCATTTT	CASSPLRGNQPQHF
NA	TRBV29-1	TRBD1	TRBJ2-2	TGCAGCGTTCCGGGACAGGGGGAAAACACCGGGGAGCTGTTTTTT	CSVPGQGENTGELFF
NA	TRBV29-1	TRBD1	TRBJ2-3	TGCAGCGTTGAGGGGGACAGAACTAGCACAGATACGCAGTATTTT	CSVEGDRTSTDTQYF
NA	TRBV29-1	TRBD2	TRBJ2-3	TGCAGCTCTGGCGGGGGGTCCACAGATACGCAGTATTTT	CSSGGGSTDTQYF
NA	TRBV5-4	NA	TRBJ2-3	TGTGCCAGCAGCTCGATCCGTTCGGCAGATACGCAGTATTTT	CASSSIRSADTQYF
NA	TRBV13	NA	TRBJ1-4	TGTGCCAGCAGGCGGCGGGCTAATGAAAAACTGTTTTTT	CASRRRANEKLFF
NA	TRBV6-5	NA	TRBJ1-2	TGTGCCAGCAGAAGGACCGGGACTGCCAACTATGGCTACACCTTC	CASRRTGTANYGYTF
NA	TRBV6-5	NA	TRBJ2-7	TGTGCCAGCAGTCCAACTAACGCTGCGGAGCAGTACTTC	CASSPTNAAEQYF
NA	TRBV7-3	TRBD1	TRBJ1-4	TGTGCCAGCAGCTTAGGACGGGACAGAAGGGGTTTT	CASSLGRDRRGF
NA	TRBV6-1	NA	TRBJ2-3	TGTGCCAGCAGCCCGGTAGATACGCAGTATTTT	CASSPVDTQYF
NA	TRBV29-1	NA	TRBJ2-1	TGCAGCGTGTTCACCTTTTTAAGCTCCTACAATGAGCAGTTCTTC	CSVFTFLSSYNEQFF
NA	TRBV4-2	NA	TRBJ1-2	TGTGCCAGCAGCCAAGATGAGGGGGGACTCTATGGCTACACCTTC	CASSQDEGGLYGYTF
NA	TRBV6-5	NA	TRBJ1-1	TGTGCCAGCAGTTCCCCCCTCCGGGACCAAGCTTTCTTT	CASSSPLRDQAFF
NA	TRBV7-2	TRBD1	TRBJ1-6	TGTGCCAGCAGCTTAGGAGACAGGGCGCCTAATTCACCCCTCCACTTT	CASSLGDRAPNSPLHF
NA	TRBV29-1	NA	TRBJ2-4	TGCAGCGTTCCAGGCAGGGGGGAGGACATTCAGTACTTC	CSVPGRGEDIQYF
NA	TRBV5-1	NA	TRBJ2-2	TGCGCCAGCAAGATGATGACTACGAACACCGGGGAGCTGTTTTTT	CASKMMTTNTGELFF
NA	TRBV27	NA	TRBJ2-1	TGTGCCAGCAGTTTAGCGGGAAGCTCCTACAATGAGCAGTTCTTC	CASSLAGSSYNEQFF
NA	TRBV25-1	TRBD1	TRBJ2-7	TGTGCCAGCAGTGCTTCGGGACAGGGGCCTGGCGAGCAGTACTTC	CASSASGQGPGEQYF
NA	TRBV30	NA	TRBJ2-1	TGTGCCTGGAAACGAAAACCCAATGAGCAGTTCTTC	CAWKRKPNEQFF
few	TRBV6-5	NA	TRBJ1-1	TGTGCCAGCAGTTGGGGCCAGACGGTGAACACTGAAGCTTTCTTT	CASSWGQTVNTEAFF
few	TRBV9	NA	TRBJ2-3	TGTGCCAGCAGCGTAGGAGCAGATACGCAGTATTTT	CASSVGADTQYF
once	TRBV13	NA	TRBJ2-1	TGTGCCAGCAGCCCCGAGGGGCCTCAGTTCTTC	CASSPEGPQFF